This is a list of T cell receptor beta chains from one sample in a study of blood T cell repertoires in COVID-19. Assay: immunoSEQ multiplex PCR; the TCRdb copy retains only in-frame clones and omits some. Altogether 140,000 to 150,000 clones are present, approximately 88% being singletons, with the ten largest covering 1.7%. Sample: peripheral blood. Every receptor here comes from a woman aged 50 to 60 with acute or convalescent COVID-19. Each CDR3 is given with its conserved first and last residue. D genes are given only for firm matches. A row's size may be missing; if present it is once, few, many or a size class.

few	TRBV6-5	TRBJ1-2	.	CASRQGAYGYTF	TGTGCCAGCAGACAGGGAGCCTATGGCTACACCTTC
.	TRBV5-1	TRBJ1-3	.	CASSLQSISGNTIYF	TGCGCCAGCAGCTTACAGTCAATCTCTGGAAACACCATATATTTT
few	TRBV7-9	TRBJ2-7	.	CASSPRGPEPRVEQYF	TGTGCCAGCAGCCCGAGAGGGCCCGAGCCGAGGGTAGAGCAGTACTTC
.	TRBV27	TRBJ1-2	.	CASRKKGNRNYGYTF	TGTGCCAGCCGGAAAAAGGGGAACAGAAACTATGGCTACACCTTC
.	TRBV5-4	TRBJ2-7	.	CASSYASETYEQYF	TGTGCCAGCAGCTACGCTAGCGAAACCTACGAGCAGTACTTC
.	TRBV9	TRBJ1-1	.	CASSVTGNTEAFF	TGTGCCAGCAGCGTAACAGGGAACACTGAAGCTTTCTTT
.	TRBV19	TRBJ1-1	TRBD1	CASTTGGGTEAFF	TGTGCCAGTACCACAGGGGGCGGCACTGAAGCTTTCTTT
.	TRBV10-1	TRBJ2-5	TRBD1	CASRGNPNRGKETQYF	TGCGCCAGCAGGGGGAACCCCAACAGGGGGAAGGAGACCCAGTACTTC
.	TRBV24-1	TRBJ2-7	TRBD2	CATSEGTSGGPRLEQYF	TGTGCCACCAGTGAGGGGACTAGCGGGGGCCCTCGACTCGAGCAGTACTTC
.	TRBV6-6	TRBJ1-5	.	CASTPGMANQPQHF	TGTGCCAGCACCCCGGGTATGGCCAATCAGCCCCAGCATTTT
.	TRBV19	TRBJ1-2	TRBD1	CASSTRDRGIYYGYTF	TGTGCCAGTAGTACCCGGGACAGGGGGATCTACTATGGCTACACCTTC
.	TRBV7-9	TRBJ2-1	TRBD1	CASSSDLPGQGRWQFF	TGTGCCAGCAGCTCCGACCTCCCGGGACAGGGAAGATGGCAGTTCTTC
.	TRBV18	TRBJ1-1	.	CASSLQSQGNMNTEAFF	TGTGCCAGCTCACTCCAGTCCCAGGGGAATATGAACACTGAAGCTTTCTTT
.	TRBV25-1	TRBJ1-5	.	CASARGADQPQHF	TGTGCCAGCGCCCGGGGGGCCGATCAGCCCCAGCATTTT
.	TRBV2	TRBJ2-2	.	CASSEALRGTGELFF	TGTGCCAGCAGTGAAGCGCTTAGGGGGACCGGGGAGCTGTTTTTT
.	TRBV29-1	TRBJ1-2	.	CSVGGGEASLYGYTF	TGCAGCGTTGGAGGGGGTGAGGCCTCCCTTTATGGCTACACCTTC
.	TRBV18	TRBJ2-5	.	CASSPSQETQYF	TGTGCCAGCTCACCATCGCAAGAGACCCAGTACTTC
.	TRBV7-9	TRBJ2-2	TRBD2	CASSLFGGGVTGELFF	TGTGCCAGCAGCTTATTCGGCGGGGGAGTGACCGGGGAGCTGTTTTTT
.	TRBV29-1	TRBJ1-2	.	CSVWASDGYTF	TGCAGCGTTTGGGCATCAGATGGCTACACCTTC
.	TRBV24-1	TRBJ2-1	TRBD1	CATSEAGTGKVDEQFF	TGTGCCACCAGTGAGGCCGGGACAGGGAAAGTGGATGAGCAGTTCTTC
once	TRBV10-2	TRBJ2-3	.	CASLGGGVDTQYF	TGCGCCAGCCTGGGGGGGGGCGTAGATACGCAGTATTTT
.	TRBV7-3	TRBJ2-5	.	CASSLSRLETQYF	TGTGCCAGCAGCTTAAGTCGTCTCGAGACCCAGTACTTC
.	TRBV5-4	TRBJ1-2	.	CASSAPYQQSLGYTF	TGTGCCAGCAGCGCTCCGTACCAACAGTCCCTTGGCTACACCTTC
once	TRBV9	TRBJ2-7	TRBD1	CASSEQGGTYEQYF	TGTGCCAGCAGCGAACAGGGGGGTACCTACGAGCAGTACTTC
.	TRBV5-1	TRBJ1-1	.	CASSFPGNTEAFF	TGCGCCAGCAGCTTCCCGGGGAACACTGAAGCTTTCTTT
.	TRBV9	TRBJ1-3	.	CASSVDPVAGNTIYF	TGTGCCAGCAGCGTAGACCCCGTAGCTGGAAACACCATATATTTT
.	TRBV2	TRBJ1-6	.	CASRRQGQSYNSPLHF	TGTGCCAGCAGGAGACAAGGACAGTCATATAATTCACCCCTCCACTTT
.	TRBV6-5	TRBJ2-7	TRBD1	CASGRSRGYEQYF	TGTGCCAGCGGGCGTAGCAGGGGGTACGAGCAGTACTTC
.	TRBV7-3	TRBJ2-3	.	CASSSDLSGSTDTQYF	TGTGCCAGCAGCTCCGACCTCTCCGGGAGCACAGATACGCAGTATTTT
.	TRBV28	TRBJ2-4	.	CASRNDQGSNIQYF	TGTGCCAGCAGAAACGACCAGGGCTCAAACATTCAGTACTTC
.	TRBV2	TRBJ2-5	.	CASSGEETQYF	TGTGCCAGCTCGGGTGAAGAGACCCAGTACTTC
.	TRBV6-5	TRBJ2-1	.	CASSPGTWIVNEQFF	TGTGCCAGCAGTCCCGGGACATGGATAGTAAATGAGCAGTTCTTC
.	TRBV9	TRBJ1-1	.	CASSVDGGTEAFF	TGTGCCAGCAGCGTAGACGGGGGCACTGAAGCTTTCTTT
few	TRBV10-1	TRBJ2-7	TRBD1	CASSGQGINEQYF	TGCGCCAGCAGTGGACAGGGGATCAACGAGCAGTACTTC
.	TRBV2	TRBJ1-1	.	CAASWANEAFF	TGTGCCGCCAGTTGGGCCAATGAAGCTTTCTTT
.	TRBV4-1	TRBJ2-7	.	CASSQGLGSGHEQYF	TGCGCCAGCAGCCAAGGACTCGGGAGTGGTCACGAGCAGTACTTC
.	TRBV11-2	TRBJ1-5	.	CASSLLGGNQPQHF	TGTGCCAGCAGCCTCTTAGGGGGTAACCAGCCCCAGCATTTT
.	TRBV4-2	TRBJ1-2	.	CASSQDLGHAYTF	TGTGCCAGCAGCCAAGATCTCGGACACGCCTACACCTTC
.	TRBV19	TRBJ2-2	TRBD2	CASSIVPSGRTNTGELFF	TGTGCCAGTAGTATAGTACCTAGCGGGCGCACGAACACCGGGGAGCTGTTTTTT
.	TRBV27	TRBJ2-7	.	CASSARTAYEQYF	TGTGCCAGCAGCGCACGAACCGCGTACGAGCAGTACTTC
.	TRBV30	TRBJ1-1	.	CACQGQNTEAFF	TGTGCCTGTCAGGGACAGAACACTGAAGCTTTCTTT
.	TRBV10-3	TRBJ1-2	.	CAISGGTSQNYGYTF	TGTGCCATCAGTGGGGGGACAAGTCAAAACTATGGCTACACCTTC
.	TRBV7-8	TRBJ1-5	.	CASSLVPVRGNDQPQHF	TGTGCCAGCAGCTTAGTCCCGGTTAGGGGGAATGATCAGCCCCAGCATTTT
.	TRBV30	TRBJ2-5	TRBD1	CAWRGQGQETQYF	TGTGCCTGGAGGGGACAGGGGCAAGAGACCCAGTACTTC
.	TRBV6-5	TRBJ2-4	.	CASTFGLAKNIQYF	TGTGCCAGCACGTTTGGCCTAGCCAAAAACATTCAGTACTTC
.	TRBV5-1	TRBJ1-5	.	CASSVTTGESPQHF	TGCGCCAGCAGCGTCACGACGGGGGAGTCGCCCCAGCATTTT
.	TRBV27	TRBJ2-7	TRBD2	CASSSRLAGLYEQYF	TGTGCCAGCAGTTCCAGACTAGCGGGCCTCTACGAGCAGTACTTC
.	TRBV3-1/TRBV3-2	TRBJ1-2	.	CASSHGQLNYGYTF	TGTGCCAGCAGCCATGGACAGCTTAACTATGGCTACACCTTC
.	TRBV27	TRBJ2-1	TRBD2	CASSGLAGGNEQFF	TGTGCCAGCAGTGGTCTAGCGGGGGGCAATGAGCAGTTCTTC
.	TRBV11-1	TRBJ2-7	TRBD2	CASSRGLAETYEQYF	TGTGCCAGCAGCAGGGGACTAGCGGAGACCTACGAGCAGTACTTC
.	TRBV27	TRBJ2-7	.	CASSLQGGSSYEQYF	TGTGCCAGCAGCCTACAGGGGGGGAGCTCCTACGAGCAGTACTTC
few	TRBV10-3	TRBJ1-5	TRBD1	CAISGHTQGIGNQPQHF	TGTGCCATCAGTGGGCACACACAGGGGATCGGCAATCAGCCCCAGCATTTT